This passage covers 15 T cell receptor beta chains from one sample sequenced in a study of T-cell memory formation after mild COVID-19. TCRdb called the 5' RACE reads again in MiXCR, with one record for every CDR3 protein. The table shows about 470,000 distinct CDR3 sequences, with 15% to 20% occurring only once. Sequenced: PBMCs or a T cell subset sorted from them (not recorded which). The receptors stem from an adult woman who had mild COVID-19 (a few samples of this study predate the infection). Cell type and time point are not known.

This clonotype appeared a few times. This chain joins TRBV21-1 and TRBJ2-7. TRBV21-1 is flagged as a pseudogene. This CDR3 comprises 11 residues. CDR3 sequence (DNA): TGTGCCAGCAGCAAAGGTTACGAGCAGTACTTC. It is translated as CASSKGYEQYF.

This clonotype was observed a handful of times. V usage is TRBV11-3 and J usage is TRBJ1-1; possibly TRBD1 for D (5 bases). Trimming pared 5 bases from V and 5 bases from J, leaving 15 bases between. This CDR3 is built from 14 residues. Looked up from germline, CDR1 is SGHNT and CDR2 is YENEEA. The CDR3 region has the DNA TGTGCCAGCAGCCCCTCGCGGGGGAGGACTGAAGCTTTCTTT. It yields the protein CASSPSRGRTEAFF.

The V and J genes are TRBV7-6 and TRBJ1-1; possibly TRBD1 for D (5 bases). Trimming removed 3 bases at V and 5 bases at J, with 19 bases between. Germline-derived CDR1 and CDR2 are SGHVS and FNYEAQ. The CDR3 is 16 residues long. This chain's CDR3 is CASSFTGERGRTEAFF. CDR3 DNA sequence: TGTGCCAGCAGCTTTACTGGGGAGAGGGGCCGAACTGAAGCTTTCTTT.

This sequence joins TRBV21-1 and TRBJ1-5; the table calls TRBD1, which could not be checked here. TRBV21-1 is noted as a pseudogene. This CDR3 contains 14 residues. The chain's CDR3 is CASTRDRTNQPQHF. In DNA form, the CDR3 reads TGTGCCAGCACCAGGGACAGAACAAATCAGCCCCAGCATTTT.

This chain uses TRBV11-2 with TRBJ2-3; D tentatively fits TRBD1 or TRBD2 (6 bases each). V was shortened by 1 base and J by 0 bases, with 20 bases between the two germline ends. The CDR3 sequence is 19 residues long. Germline V CDR1 and CDR2: SGHAT, FQNNGV. CDR3 loop: CASSLAAFGGRPSTDTQYF. The CDR3 region has the DNA TGTGCCAGCAGCTTAGCTGCGTTTGGGGGGCGTCCTAGCACAGATACGCAGTATTTT.

The chain is built from TRBV12-3 or TRBV12-4 and TRBJ1-3; D is undetermined. V was pared by 4 bases and J by 2 bases, with 12 bases between. The CDR3 has 15 residues. CDR3 coding DNA: TGTGCCAGCAGTTCTCCTTGGGATACTGGAAACACCATATATTTT. Amino acids: CASSSPWDTGNTIYF.

The V gene is TRBV3-1, the J gene TRBJ1-4, with TRBD1 matching over 9 bases. This CDR3 is built from 15 residues. Germline V CDR1 and CDR2: LGHDT, YNNKEL (reference sequence). Trimming at V came to 4 bases and at J to 8 bases, leaving 8 bases not matched to a gene. The CDR3 coding sequence is TGTGCCAGCAGCCCCTGGACAGGGGCGCGGGAAAAACTGTTTTTT. This encodes CASSPWTGAREKLFF.

As regards this clonotype: With a much larger clone just one base away, this may be a read error. The chain is built from TRBV5-1 and TRBJ2-5, with TRBD1 as a possible D gene (6 bases). V lost 3 bases and J lost 1, with 10 bases in between. Per germline, CDR1 SGHRS and CDR2 YFSETQ. CDR3 length equals 14 residues. CDR3 sequence: CASSSGQTQETQYF. The CDR3 nucleotides read TGCGCCAGCAGCTCCGGACAGACCCAAGAGACCCAGTACTTC.

This clonotype was picked up a small number of times. As DNA, the CDR3 is TGTGCCAGCAGTTACACCCAGGGGGCCGATGAGCAGTTCTTC. Translated, it gives CASSYTQGADEQFF. This chain uses TRBV6-2 or TRBV6-3 with TRBJ2-1; 8 bases agree with TRBD1. There are 14 residues in the CDR3. V was clipped by 2 bases and J by 8 bases; unmatched bases: 5. Germline V CDR1 and CDR2: MNHEY, SVGEGT.

This rearrangement joins TRBV12-3 or TRBV12-4 to TRBJ2-3; 7 bases match TRBD1. Unmatched junction bases numbered 6, after V lost 2 bases and J lost 4 bases. The CDR3 spans 15 residues. The CDR3 sequence: CASSLTGESADTQYF. The DNA for the CDR3 is TGTGCCAGCAGTTTAACAGGGGAGTCGGCAGATACGCAGTATTTT.

V usage is TRBV5-1 and J usage is TRBJ1-4; D gene ambiguous. V lost 4 bases and J lost 0, with 10 bases in between. Germline values: CDR1 SGHRS, CDR2 YFSETQ. This CDR3 is built from 15 residues. The CDR3 DNA reads TGCGCCAGCAGCGTAGACGGAGCAACTAATGAAAAACTGTTTTTT. Residues: CASSVDGATNEKLFF.

This clonotype was picked up many times. The CDR3 region is CASSYFSGFQETQYF. The CDR3, as DNA: TGTGCCAGCAGTTATTTTAGCGGATTCCAAGAGACCCAGTACTTC. The chain recombines TRBV6-2 or TRBV6-3 with TRBJ2-5, with D tentatively TRBD2 (6 bases). Germline CDR1 MNHEY, CDR2 SVGEGT. There are 15 residues in the CDR3. V dropped 3 bases and J dropped 1 base, with 12 bases sitting between them.

This clonotype was observed a handful of times. CDR3 coding DNA: TGCAGTGCTAGAGTGGACAGGGCGTCCTACGAGCAGTACTTC. Translated: CSARVDRASYEQYF. This rearrangement joins TRBV20-1 to TRBJ2-7; 8 bases are shared with TRBD1. The trim removed 1 base at V and 1 base at J, leaving 3 bases unmatched. This CDR3 has 14 residues. Germline CDR1 is DFQATT and CDR2 is SNEGSKA (reference sequence).

Only a few counts were recorded for this clonotype. The J gene is TRBJ1-1, the V gene TRBV20-1; D unclear. The germline V gene encodes CDR1 DFQATT and CDR2 SNEGSKA (reference sequence). This CDR3 contains 14 residues. The V gene lost 0 bases and the J gene lost 0 bases, with 8 bases spanning the gap. Written as DNA, the CDR3 is TGCAGTGCTAGAGATAGGGTTCTGAACACTGAAGCTTTCTTT. Translating gives CSARDRVLNTEAFF.

In this sample, this clonotype turned up a few times. The rearrangement joins TRBV29-1 to TRBJ2-5; D perhaps matches TRBD2 (5 bases). Looked up from germline, CDR1 is SQVTM and CDR2 is ANQGSEA. V lost 6 bases to trimming and J lost 5 bases, with 13 bases between them. This CDR3 comprises 12 residues. The CDR3 loop is CSVELDGETQYF. CDR3 in DNA: TGCAGCGTCGAACTAGACGGGGAGACCCAGTACTTC.